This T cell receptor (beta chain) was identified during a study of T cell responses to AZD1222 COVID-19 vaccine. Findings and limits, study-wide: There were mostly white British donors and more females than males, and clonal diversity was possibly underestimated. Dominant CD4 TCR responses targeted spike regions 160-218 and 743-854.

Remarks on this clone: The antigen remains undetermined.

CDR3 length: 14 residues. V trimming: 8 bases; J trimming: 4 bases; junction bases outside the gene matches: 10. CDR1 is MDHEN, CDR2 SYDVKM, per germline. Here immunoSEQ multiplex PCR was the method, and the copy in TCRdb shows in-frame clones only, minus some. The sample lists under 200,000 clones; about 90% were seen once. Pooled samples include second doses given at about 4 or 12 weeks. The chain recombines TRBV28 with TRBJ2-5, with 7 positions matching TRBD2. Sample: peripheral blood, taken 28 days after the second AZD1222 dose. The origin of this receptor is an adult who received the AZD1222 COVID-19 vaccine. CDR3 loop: CASRTSVRRETQYF. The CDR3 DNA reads TGTGCCAGCCGCACTAGCGTCAGAAGAGAGACCCAGTACTTC.